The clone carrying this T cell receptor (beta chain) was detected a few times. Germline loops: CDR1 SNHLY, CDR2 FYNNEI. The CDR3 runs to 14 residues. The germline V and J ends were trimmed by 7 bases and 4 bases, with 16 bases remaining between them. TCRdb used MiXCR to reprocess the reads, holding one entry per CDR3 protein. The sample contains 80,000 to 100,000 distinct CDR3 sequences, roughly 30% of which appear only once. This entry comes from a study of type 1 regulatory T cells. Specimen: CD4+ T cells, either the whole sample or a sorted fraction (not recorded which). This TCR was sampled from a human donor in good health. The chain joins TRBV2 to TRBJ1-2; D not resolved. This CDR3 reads CASIPRGWSYGYTF. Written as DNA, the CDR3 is TGTGCCAGCATTCCCCGGGGTTGGAGCTATGGCTACACCTTC.